This T cell receptor beta chain appears in the sequencing data of a study of T cell repertoires in cytomegalovirus infection. This CDR3 region has 17 residues. V lost 2 bases and J lost 0; bases outside the gene matches: 2. The germline V gene has CDR1 SGHTA and CDR2 FQGNSA. Each CDR3 protein gets one entry after TCRdb re-called the reads with MiXCR. The profile shows tens of thousands of distinct CDR3 sequences, about 4.2% of them singletons. In its sample, this clonotype was seen many times. The sample taken for sequencing was PBMCs. The source is a human donor in good health (CMV status not recorded). Some clones in this sample may be carry-over from other donors' samples. The chain joins TRBV7-2 to TRBJ2-1; the match to TRBD2 covers 12 bases. The CDR3 DNA reads as TGTGCCAGCAGCTTACGGACTAGCGGGAACTCCTACAATGAGCAGTTCTTC. This sequence encodes CASSLRTSGNSYNEQFF.